Below, 28 T cell receptor beta chains from the same sample are listed, as sequenced in a study of blood T cell repertoires in COVID-19. TCRdb keeps only in-frame clones here, not all; method: immunoSEQ multiplex PCR. In the table there are over 250,000 clones, about nine tenths of which are singletons. Sequenced material: peripheral blood. The receptors were gathered from an older woman with acute or convalescent COVID-19.

The rearrangement uses TRBV5-4 and TRBJ2-5, with D possibly TRBD1 on 6 matching bases. Trimming stripped 6 bases from V and 2 bases from J, with 11 bases between. CDR1 is SGHNT, CDR2 YYREEE, per germline (reference sequence). The CDR3 totals 13 residues. As DNA, the CDR3 is TGTGCCAGCACCCCCGGGACACAAGAGACCCAGTACTTC. Its protein product is CASTPGTQETQYF.

The gene calls are TRBV6-6 and TRBJ1-1; 8 bases line up with TRBD1. This CDR3 comprises 12 residues. J was trimmed by 4 bases and V by 6 bases; bases with no gene match: 1. Germline CDR1 is MNHNY and CDR2 is SVGAGI (reference sequence). The CDR3, as DNA: TGTGCCAGCAGGACAGGGGCCACTGAAGCTTTCTTT. Translation gives CASRTGATEAFF.

J is TRBJ2-5 and V is TRBV12-3 or TRBV12-4; D gene unclear. CDR3 length: 11 amino acids. V was trimmed by 6 bases and J by 5 bases, leaving 7 bases between them. The CDR3 is CASSPRETQYF. CDR3 DNA sequence: TGTGCCAGCAGCCCTAGGGAGACCCAGTACTTC.

This clone was observed once. DNA of the CDR3: TGTGCCAGCAGCCAAGTACTGTTGCTCAGGGGAATGGGGTCACCCCTCCACTTT. Encoded protein: CASSQVLLLRGMGSPLHF. The rearrangement uses TRBV3-1 (or the pseudogene TRBV3-2) and TRBJ1-6; possibly TRBD1 for D (6 bases). This CDR3 is 18 amino acids long. The V end was cut by 1 base, the J end by 10 bases, with 23 bases between. The V gene's germline CDR1 is LGHDT and CDR2 YNNKEL (reference sequence).

The V call is TRBV27, the J call TRBJ1-4; 9 nucleotides align to TRBD1. Per germline, CDR1 MNHEY and CDR2 SMNVEV (reference sequence). The CDR3 loop spans 15 amino acids. J was trimmed by 8 bases and V by 5 bases; bases with no gene match: 9. The CDR3 is CASSLDRGREEKLFF. The CDR3 DNA reads TGTGCCAGCAGTCTGGACAGGGGCAGAGAGGAAAAACTGTTTTTT.

The chain couples TRBV2 to TRBJ1-2; the match to TRBD1 covers 8 bases. The CDR3 runs to 14 residues. V trimming: 2 bases; J trimming: 3 bases; junction bases outside the gene matches: 2. Germline loops: CDR1 SNHLY, CDR2 FYNNEI. The CDR3 nucleotides are TGTGCCAGCAGTGAACCGGACAGGGACTATGGCTACACCTTC. Translated: CASSEPDRDYGYTF.

The chain links TRBV7-2 to TRBJ1-4; 7 nucleotides match TRBD1. Germline CDR1 is SGHTA and CDR2 is FQGNSA. This CDR3 is 14 amino acids long. The trim removed 4 bases at V and 8 bases at J, leaving 7 bases unmatched. The CDR3: CASSYTGVGEKLFF. CDR3 nucleotides: TGTGCCAGCAGCTACACAGGGGTGGGAGAAAAACTGTTTTTT.

The chain combines TRBV18 with TRBJ1-1, with D maybe TRBD1 (5 bases). The CDR3 is made up of 16 amino acids. V dropped 0 bases and J dropped 0 bases, with 11 bases sitting between them. In germline, CDR1 is KGHSH, CDR2 LQKENI. CDR3 loop: CASSPPGGGVNTEAFF. CDR3 nucleotides: TGTGCCAGCTCACCACCTGGGGGAGGGGTGAACACTGAAGCTTTCTTT.

The V and J genes are TRBV30 and TRBJ2-7; 14 nucleotides match TRBD2. V gave up 0 bases and J gave up 6 bases; unmatched junction bases: 4. This CDR3 region has 15 residues. Germline V gene sequence: CDR1 GTSNPN, CDR2 SVGIG (reference sequence). CDR3 sequence reads: CAWSVGLAGGSEQYF. The CDR3 coding sequence is TGTGCCTGGAGTGTAGGACTAGCGGGAGGCTCCGAGCAGTACTTC.

The gene calls are TRBV19 and TRBJ1-5; the D gene is possibly TRBD1 (6 bases). Per the germline V gene, CDR1 is LNHDA and CDR2 is SQIVND (reference sequence). The CDR3 has 15 amino acids. V lost 4 bases and J lost 1, with 11 bases in between. This CDR3 reads CASSTQGISNQPQHF. DNA for the CDR3: TGTGCCAGTAGTACTCAGGGGATCAGCAATCAGCCCCAGCATTTT.

The V call is TRBV28, the J call TRBJ1-6; possible D gene TRBD1, 5 bases. Germline-derived CDR1 and CDR2 are MDHEN and SYDVKM. Between the trimmed V and J ends, which lost 7 bases and 12 bases, there was a span of 22 bases. This CDR3 contains 15 residues. CDR3 protein: CASIPSGREGIPLHF. In DNA form, the CDR3 reads TGTGCCAGCATCCCTTCGGGCAGGGAAGGCATACCCCTCCACTTT.

The V gene is TRBV7-9, the J gene TRBJ1-3; no definite D call. This CDR3 has 13 residues. V was clipped by 5 bases and J by 6 bases, with 11 bases between them. CDR1 and CDR2 (germline): SEHNR, FQNEAQ (reference sequence). Here the CDR3 DNA reads TGTGCCAGCAGCCCGGAGGCCGAAAACACCATATATTTT. The encoded protein is CASSPEAENTIYF.

The sample holds a few counts of this clone. The chain employs TRBV7-2 and TRBJ1-2; 9 nucleotides line up with TRBD1. Germline-derived CDR1 and CDR2 are SGHTA and FQGNSA. J gave up 6 bases and V 5 bases, and 7 bases lay outside the gene matches. The CDR3 contains 14 residues. For the CDR3, the DNA is TGTGCCAGCAGCCCGGGACAGGGAATGCATGGCTACACCTTC. This encodes CASSPGQGMHGYTF.

This clone occurred a few times. The chain couples TRBV7-2 to TRBJ1-2; D not certain. Trimming stripped 1 base from V and 5 bases from J, with 14 bases between. CDR1 is SGHTA, CDR2 FQGNSA, per germline. The CDR3 runs to 15 residues. The CDR3 spells CASSLGSSQSYGYTF. As DNA, the CDR3 is TGTGCCAGCAGCTTAGGCAGCTCACAGTCATATGGCTACACCTTC.

The J gene is TRBJ2-3, the V gene TRBV5-1; D possibly corresponds to TRBD2 (5 bases). Trimming left V 4 bases short and J 5 bases short, with 14 bases between. This CDR3 has 14 amino acids. Germline CDR1 reads SGHRS; CDR2 reads YFSETQ. The CDR3 spells CASSPGSEGDTQYF. Here the CDR3 DNA reads TGCGCCAGCAGCCCGGGCTCAGAGGGAGATACGCAGTATTTT.

The genes are TRBV3-1 (or the pseudogene TRBV3-2) and TRBJ2-7; 11 nucleotides align to TRBD2. Unmatched junction bases numbered 5, after V lost 3 bases and J lost 4 bases. The CDR3 runs 15 residues. Germline CDR1 reads LGHDT; CDR2 reads YNNKEL (reference sequence). The CDR3 loop is CASSHFSGRAYEQYF. In nucleotides, the CDR3 is TGTGCCAGCAGCCACTTTAGCGGGAGGGCATACGAGCAGTACTTC.

V and J are TRBV27 and TRBJ2-1, with a weak D call TRBD2 (5 bases). V lost 0 bases to trimming and J lost 0 bases, with 9 bases between them. Germline V gives CDR1 MNHEY, CDR2 SMNVEV (reference sequence). The CDR3 is 16 residues long. CDR3 loop: CASSLSTGSSYNEQFF. DNA of the CDR3: TGTGCCAGCAGTTTATCTACGGGGAGCTCCTACAATGAGCAGTTCTTC.

V usage is TRBV6-5 and J usage is TRBJ2-5; 7 bases are shared with TRBD1. Germline V gene data show CDR1 as MNHEY and CDR2 as SVGAGI. The trim removed 6 bases at V and 1 base at J, leaving 8 bases unmatched. The CDR3 length is 15 residues. CDR3 coding DNA: TGTGCCAGCAGCCCGATGTGGACAGGCCAAGAGACCCAGTACTTC. Protein product: CASSPMWTGQETQYF.

CDR3 protein: CASSATAGQFF. CDR3 DNA: TGTGCCAGCAGCGCCACAGCCGGGCAGTTCTTC. The chain is built from TRBV11-2 and TRBJ2-1; D remains unclear. This CDR3 has 11 residues. V was shortened by 5 bases and J by 12 bases, with 11 bases between the two germline ends. Germline CDR1 and CDR2: SGHAT and FQNNGV.

The chain employs TRBV28 and TRBJ1-1; 9 positions match TRBD1. The germline gives CDR1 MDHEN, CDR2 SYDVKM. There are 14 residues in the CDR3. V shed 7 bases, J shed 0 bases, and the junction held 3 bases outside the gene matches. CDR3 bases: TGTGCCAGCATCGGACAGGGGATGAACACTGAAGCTTTCTTT. Amino acids: CASIGQGMNTEAFF.

J is TRBJ2-1 and V is TRBV29-1, with a possible D match to TRBD2 (7 bases). The germline V gene has CDR1 SQVTM and CDR2 ANQGSEA. V dropped 7 bases and J dropped 0 bases, with 16 bases sitting between them. The CDR3 has 15 residues. Written as DNA, the CDR3 is TGCAGCGCCGGAAGGGGGGGTTCCTCCTACAATGAGCAGTTCTTC. Amino acid sequence: CSAGRGGSSYNEQFF.

The gene calls are TRBV12-3 or TRBV12-4 and TRBJ2-1; D remains ambiguous. V lost 1 base and J 10 bases, leaving 11 bases between the germline ends. The CDR3 has 13 residues. The DNA of the CDR3 is TGTGCCAGCAGTTTAGGGCCGGCGGAAGAGCAGTTCTTC. It encodes CASSLGPAEEQFF.

In its sample, this clone was seen once. CDR3 DNA sequence: TGTGCCAGCAGTGGGAGAAACAATGAGCAGTTCTTC. Translated, it gives CASSGRNNEQFF. V is TRBV6-6 and J is TRBJ2-1; maybe TRBD2 (5 bases). Deletions cut 5 bases from V and 5 bases from J, with 7 bases between. Germline V CDR1 and CDR2: MNHNY, SVGAGI (reference sequence). CDR3 length equals 12 residues.

This chain links TRBV2 with TRBJ1-2; possibly TRBD1 for D (6 bases). CDR1 and CDR2 from the germline V gene are SNHLY and FYNNEI. V lost 6 bases and J 4 bases, leaving 12 bases between the germline ends. This CDR3 comprises 13 residues. The DNA of the CDR3 is TGTGCCAGCAGGGCAGGGGTCGGCTATGGCTACACCTTC. Translation gives CASRAGVGYGYTF.

DNA for the CDR3: TGTGCCAGCAGCTCGGGACAGAGCAATCAGCCCCAGCATTTT. Encoded protein: CASSSGQSNQPQHF. The chain has TRBV5-5 and TRBJ1-5, with 7 positions matching TRBD1. Germline CDR1 reads SGHKS; CDR2 reads YYEKEE (reference sequence). The V gene end was trimmed by 3 bases and the J gene end by 1 base; junction bases not matched to a gene: 1. The CDR3 consists of 14 residues. Drawing the rest from reference TRBV5-5 and TRBJ1-5, the complete variable domain is DAGVTQSPTHLIKTRGQQVTLRCSPISGHKSVSWYQQVLGQGPQFIFQYYEKEERGRGNFPDRFSARQFPNYSSELNVNALLLGDSALYLCASSSGQSNQPQHFGDGTRLSIL.

The V and J genes are TRBV4-1 and TRBJ2-1; 8 nucleotides line up with TRBD2. Germline loops: CDR1 MGHRA, CDR2 YSYEKL. The CDR3 consists of 15 residues. V gave up 5 bases and J gave up 4 bases; unmatched junction bases: 7. CDR3 sequence (DNA): TGCGCCAGCAGCAAACTGGGACTAGAGTACAATGAGCAGTTCTTC. Protein product: CASSKLGLEYNEQFF.

The rearrangement joins TRBV19 to TRBJ1-5; D might be TRBD1 (5 bases). The CDR3 extends over 13 amino acids. Per germline, CDR1 LNHDA and CDR2 SQIVND (reference sequence). V dropped 3 bases and J dropped 5 bases, with 8 bases sitting between them. The CDR3 coding sequence is TGTGCCAGTAGTATTAGCAGGGATCAGCCCCAGCATTTT. Amino acid sequence: CASSISRDQPQHF.

This chain links TRBV7-2 with TRBJ2-3; 8 bases match TRBD1. Trimming cost V 5 bases and J 4 bases; bases outside gene matches: 5. Germline V gives CDR1 SGHTA, CDR2 FQGNSA. CDR3 size: 14 residues. The CDR3: CASSRDRLSDTQYF. In DNA, the CDR3 is TGTGCCAGCAGCCGGGACAGGTTATCAGATACGCAGTATTTT.